This record concerns one TCR beta chain sequence. This entry comes from a study of technical replicates of blood from a few donors. Data came from immunoSEQ multiplex PCR; TCRdb stores just in-frame clones and leaves some out. The data show some 94,000 clones, 90% to 97% seen once. V lost 4 bases to trimming and J lost 7 bases, with 10 bases between them. The CDR3 sequence is 13 residues long. Germline V lookup: CDR1 MNHEY, CDR2 SVGAGI. The V gene is TRBV6-5, the J gene TRBJ1-4; no definite D call. This TCR came from a human donor in good health. The sequenced sample was T cells isolated from PBMCs. The DNA of the CDR3 is TGTGCCAGCAGTTTGAGGCCAGTTGAAAAACTGTTTTTT. Its translation is CASSLRPVEKLFF.